This T cell receptor beta chain is drawn from a study of cytomegalovirus exposure and HLA in healthy donors. Findings of the study overall: Later genetic work tied a missense DCLRE1C variant to beta-chain V and J trimming. Per a prior analysis, the majority of TCR beta V segments were productive roughly 90% or roughly 30% of the time. Later, TCR association rates were found to vary by HLA locus, highest for DRB1 and lowest for HLA-C.

Regarding this clone: The antigen is undetermined.

V was cut by 5 bases and J by 0 bases, with 11 bases left in between. The V gene's germline CDR1 is SGHTA and CDR2 FQGNSA. The length of the CDR3 is 15 residues. PCR used 60 Vbeta primers and 13 Jbeta primers. TCRdb keeps only in-frame clones here, not all; method: immunoSEQ multiplex PCR. Of 150,000 or so clones in the sample, about three quarters were seen once. The rearrangement links TRBV7-2 to TRBJ1-3, with D perhaps TRBD1 (5 bases). The receptor's source is a man between 25 and 39 years old in good health and CMV-seropositive. The source material was PBMCs. The CDR3 loop is CASSVDSSSGNTIYF. DNA of the CDR3: TGTGCCAGCAGCGTCGACAGTAGCTCTGGAAACACCATATATTTT.